A selection of T cell receptor beta chains follows, all from one sample in a study of blood T cells in healthy people across ages. TCRdb analysed the 5' RACE reads with MiXCR anew, one entry per CDR3 protein. Of 1.2 million to 1.5 million distinct CDR3 sequences listed, almost 60% are singletons. Sequenced material: blood. The receptors shown here come from a man younger than 35 in good health. Both conserved end residues are part of each CDR3. The D gene is left open where the match is weak. Clone size appears in some rows only: once, few, many, or a class for an expanded clone.

j_call clone_size d_call v_call cdr3_aa cdr3_nt
TRBJ2-6 . . TRBV5-6 CASSTRVPGANVLTF TGTGCCAGCAGCACCAGGGTCCCCGGGGCCAACGTCCTGACTTTC
TRBJ2-1 . TRBD2 TRBV12-3/TRBV12-4 CASSLLAGRYNEQFF TGTGCCAGCAGTTTGCTAGCGGGGCGCTACAATGAGCAGTTCTTC
TRBJ2-7 . TRBD1 TRBV9 CASSAGTGGNEQYF TGTGCCAGCAGCGCCGGGACAGGGGGTAACGAGCAGTACTTC
TRBJ1-5 . . TRBV4-1 CASSQEWRRSNQPQHF TGCGCCAGCAGCCAAGAATGGAGACGGAGCAATCAGCCCCAGCATTTT
TRBJ1-2 few . TRBV5-1 CASSLNPGTVNYGYTF TGCGCCAGCAGCTTGAACCCGGGGACGGTGAACTATGGCTACACCTTC
TRBJ2-1 . . TRBV7-9 CASSASREIGEQFF TGTGCCAGCAGCGCAAGCAGGGAAATCGGTGAGCAGTTCTTC
TRBJ1-1 . TRBD1 TRBV4-1 CASSLLGGTALNTEAFF TGCGCCAGCAGCCTCCTAGGGGGGACAGCCCTGAACACTGAAGCTTTCTTT
TRBJ2-7 . TRBD2 TRBV15 CATSRDPGGDEQYF TGTGCCACCAGCAGAGATCCGGGGGGAGACGAGCAGTACTTC
TRBJ2-1 . . TRBV9 CASGVPIRGASGYNEQFF TGTGCCAGCGGCGTTCCAATTCGGGGGGCGAGTGGCTACAATGAGCAGTTCTTC
TRBJ1-1 . . TRBV7-8 CASSFYRVPNTEAFF TGTGCCAGCAGCTTCTACAGGGTCCCGAACACTGAAGCTTTCTTT
TRBJ2-7 many . TRBV20-1 CSARGGTDLGEQYF TGCAGTGCTAGAGGGGGGACTGACCTGGGGGAGCAGTACTTC
TRBJ1-2 . . TRBV5-5 CASSLLAAGLEGYTF TGTGCCAGCAGCTTGCTAGCCGCGGGATTGGAAGGCTACACCTTC
TRBJ1-3 . . TRBV7-2 CASSLSGQGNTIYF TGTGCCAGCAGCTTGTCAGGCCAGGGAAACACCATATATTTT
TRBJ1-2 . TRBD1 TRBV27 CASTPGGGASGYTF TGTGCCAGCACCCCTGGAGGGGGCGCAAGTGGCTACACCTTC
TRBJ2-3 . . TRBV28 CASSFERTFTDTQYF TGTGCCAGCAGTTTTGAGCGCACGTTCACAGATACGCAGTATTTT
TRBJ1-2 . TRBD1 TRBV20-1 CSARIPGGGDYGYTF TGCAGTGCTAGAATACCAGGGGGAGGGGATTATGGCTACACCTTC
TRBJ2-1 . TRBD2 TRBV12-5 CASEFILAGAYNEQFF TGTGCTAGTGAGTTCATCCTAGCGGGAGCTTACAATGAGCAGTTCTTC
TRBJ2-5 few . TRBV20-1 CSVNDGNQETQYF TGCAGCGTTAACGACGGGAACCAAGAGACCCAGTACTTC
TRBJ2-1 . TRBD2 TRBV15 CATAGLAGGGYNEQFF TGTGCCACAGCGGGACTAGCGGGGGGGGGTTACAATGAGCAGTTCTTC
TRBJ2-1 . . TRBV25-1 CASSESNNEQFF TGTGCCAGCAGTGAGAGTAACAATGAGCAGTTCTTC
TRBJ2-7 . . TRBV29-1 CSVEVLDSYEQYF TGCAGCGTTGAAGTTCTGGACTCCTACGAGCAGTACTTC
TRBJ2-5 . TRBD2 TRBV18 CASSPVAGGQETQYF TGTGCCAGCTCACCAGTAGCGGGAGGACAAGAGACCCAGTACTTC
TRBJ2-5 . TRBD2 TRBV6-6 CASSPGGSRTEQYF TGTGCCAGCAGCCCGGGGGGTAGCAGGACTGAGCAGTACTTC
TRBJ2-3 . . TRBV7-2 CASSSPGGPGDTQYF TGTGCCAGCAGCTCTCCCGGGGGCCCCGGGGATACGCAGTATTTT
TRBJ1-1 . . TRBV5-1 CASSQTLGRTEAFF TGCGCCAGCAGCCAGACGCTCGGGAGGACTGAAGCTTTCTTT
TRBJ2-4 . TRBD1 TRBV4-2 CASSQGTGSTNVQYF TGTGCCAGCAGCCAAGGGACAGGGTCAACGAATGTTCAGTACTTC
TRBJ2-3 . . TRBV7-9 CASSSPLGVFTDTQYF TGTGCCAGCAGCTCCCCGCTAGGAGTTTTCACAGATACGCAGTATTTT
TRBJ2-7 once TRBD2 TRBV2 CASSDWASGSSYEQYF TGTGCCAGCAGTGATTGGGCTAGCGGGAGCTCCTACGAGCAGTACTTC
TRBJ2-1 . . TRBV27 CASTSTPSSYNEQFF TGTGCCAGCACCTCGACGCCTAGCTCCTACAATGAGCAGTTCTTC
TRBJ2-7 . TRBD1 TRBV12-3/TRBV12-4 CATRPGTEPYEQYF TGTGCCACCCGACCCGGGACAGAACCCTACGAGCAGTACTTC
TRBJ1-2 . . TRBV29-1 CSVWDTYYGYTF TGCAGCGTTTGGGACACCTACTATGGCTACACCTTC
TRBJ2-3 . . TRBV6-5 CASRDSIDTQYF TGTGCCAGTCGGGACTCGATAGATACGCAGTATTTT
TRBJ2-3 once TRBD2 TRBV29-1 CSVESGGRGVDTQYF TGCAGCGTTGAATCCGGCGGGAGAGGGGTAGATACGCAGTATTTT
TRBJ2-1 . TRBD2 TRBV12-3/TRBV12-4 CASSLAGRVNNEQFF TGTGCCAGCAGTTTGGCTGGGAGGGTAAACAATGAGCAGTTCTTC
TRBJ2-6 . . TRBV12-3/TRBV12-4 CASSPKRGGLQYGANVLTF TGTGCCAGCAGTCCCAAGAGGGGGGGCCTACAGTATGGGGCCAACGTCCTGACTTTC